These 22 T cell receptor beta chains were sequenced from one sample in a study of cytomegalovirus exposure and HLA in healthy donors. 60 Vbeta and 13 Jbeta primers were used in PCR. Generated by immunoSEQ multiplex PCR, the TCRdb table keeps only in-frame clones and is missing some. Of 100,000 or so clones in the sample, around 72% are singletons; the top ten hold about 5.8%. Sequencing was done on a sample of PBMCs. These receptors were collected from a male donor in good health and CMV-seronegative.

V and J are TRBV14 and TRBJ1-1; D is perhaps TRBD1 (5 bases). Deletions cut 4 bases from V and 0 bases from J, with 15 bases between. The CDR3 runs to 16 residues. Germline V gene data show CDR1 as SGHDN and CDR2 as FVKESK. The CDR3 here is CASSLDRLDMNTEAFF. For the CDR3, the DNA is TGTGCCAGCAGCCTCGACAGATTGGACATGAACACTGAAGCTTTCTTT.

The CDR3 DNA sequence: TGTGCCAGCCGAGGGAGCAATCAGCCCCAGCATTTT. Its protein is CASRGSNQPQHF. This sequence joins TRBV6-5 and TRBJ1-5; D unresolved. The CDR3 has 12 residues. Germline loops: CDR1 MNHEY, CDR2 SVGAGI. Trimming stripped 8 bases from V and 1 base from J, with 6 bases between.

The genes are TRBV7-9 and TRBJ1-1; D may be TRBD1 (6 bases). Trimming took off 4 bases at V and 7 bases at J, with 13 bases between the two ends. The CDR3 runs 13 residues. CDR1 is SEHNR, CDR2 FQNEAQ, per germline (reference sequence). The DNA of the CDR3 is TGTGCCAGCAGCTCGCTACAGGGAATTGAAGCTTTCTTT. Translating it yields CASSSLQGIEAFF.

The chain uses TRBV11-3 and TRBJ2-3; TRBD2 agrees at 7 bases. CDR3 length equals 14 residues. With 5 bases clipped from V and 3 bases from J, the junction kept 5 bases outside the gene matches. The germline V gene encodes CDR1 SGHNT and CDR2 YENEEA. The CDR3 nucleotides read TGTGCCAGCAGCGCGAGCGGGGTAACAGATACGCAGTATTTT. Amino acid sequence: CASSASGVTDTQYF.

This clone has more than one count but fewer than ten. DNA for the CDR3: TGTGCCAGTAGTATAGAGGGACTAGCGGGAGCTCTAGATACGCAGTATTTT. Its protein product is CASSIEGLAGALDTQYF. The chain combines TRBV19 with TRBJ2-3; 14 bases are shared with TRBD2. With V trimmed by 0 bases and J by 5 bases, 4 bases remained unmatched. The CDR3 extends over 17 amino acids. Germline CDR1 and CDR2: LNHDA and SQIVND (reference sequence).

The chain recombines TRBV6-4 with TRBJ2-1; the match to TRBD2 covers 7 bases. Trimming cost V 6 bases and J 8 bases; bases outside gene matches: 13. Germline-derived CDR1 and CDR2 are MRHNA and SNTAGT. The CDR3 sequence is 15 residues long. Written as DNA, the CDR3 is TGTGCCAGCAGCCCCTCGGCGGGAGCCGGCGATGAGCAGTTCTTC. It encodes CASSPSAGAGDEQFF.

CDR3 amino acids: CASIEGTADTGELFF. The DNA for the CDR3 is TGCGCCAGCATTGAGGGGACAGCCGATACCGGGGAGCTGTTTTTT. V usage is TRBV5-1 and J usage is TRBJ2-2; the match to TRBD1 covers 7 bases. The V and J ends lost 6 bases and 5 bases, in that order; junction bases with no gene match: 10. The CDR3 consists of 15 residues. The germline V gene encodes CDR1 SGHRS and CDR2 YFSETQ.

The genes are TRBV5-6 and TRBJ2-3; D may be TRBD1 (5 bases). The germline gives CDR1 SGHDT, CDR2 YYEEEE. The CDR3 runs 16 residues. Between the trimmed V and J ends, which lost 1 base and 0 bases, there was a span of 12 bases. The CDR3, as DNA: TGTGCCAGCAGCTTGAGGGGTTCCTCTAGCACAGATACGCAGTATTTT. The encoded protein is CASSLRGSSSTDTQYF. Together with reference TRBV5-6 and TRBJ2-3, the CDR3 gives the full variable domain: DAGVTQSPTHLIKTRGQQVTLRCSPKSGHDTVSWYQQALGQGPQFIFQYYEEEERQRGNFPDRFSGHQFPNYSSELNVNALLLGDSALYLCASSLRGSSSTDTQYFGPGTRLTVL.

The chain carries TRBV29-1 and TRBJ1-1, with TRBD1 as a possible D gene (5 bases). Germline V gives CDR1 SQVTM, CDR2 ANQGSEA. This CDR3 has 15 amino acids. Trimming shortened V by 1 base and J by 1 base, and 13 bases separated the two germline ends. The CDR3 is CSVEGRQTKNTEAFF. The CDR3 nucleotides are TGCAGCGTTGAAGGAAGACAGACAAAGAACACTGAAGCTTTCTTT.

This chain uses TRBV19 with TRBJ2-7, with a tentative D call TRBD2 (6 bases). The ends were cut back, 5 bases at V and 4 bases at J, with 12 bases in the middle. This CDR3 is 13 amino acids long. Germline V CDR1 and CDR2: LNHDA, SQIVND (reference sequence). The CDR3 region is CASSGAAGYEQYF. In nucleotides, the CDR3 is TGTGCCAGTAGTGGAGCCGCGGGGTACGAGCAGTACTTC. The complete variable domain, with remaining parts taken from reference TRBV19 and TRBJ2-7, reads DGGITQSPKYLFRKEGQNVTLSCEQNLNHDAMYWYRQDPGQGLRLIYYSQIVNDFQKGDIAEGYSVSREKKESFPLTVTSAQKNPTAFYLCASSGAAGYEQYFGPGTRLTVT.

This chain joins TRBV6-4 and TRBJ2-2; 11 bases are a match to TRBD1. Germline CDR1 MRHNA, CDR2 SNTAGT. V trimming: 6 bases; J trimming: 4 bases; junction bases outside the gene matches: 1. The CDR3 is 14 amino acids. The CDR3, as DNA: TGTGCCAGCAGAGGACAGGGGGCCACCGGGGAGCTGTTTTTT. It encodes CASRGQGATGELFF.

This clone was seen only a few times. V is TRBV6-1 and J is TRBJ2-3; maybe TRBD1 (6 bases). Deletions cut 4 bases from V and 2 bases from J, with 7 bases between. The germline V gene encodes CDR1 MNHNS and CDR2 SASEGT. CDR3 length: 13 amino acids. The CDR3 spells CASSGQVTDTQYF. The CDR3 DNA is TGTGCCAGCAGTGGACAGGTCACAGATACGCAGTATTTT.

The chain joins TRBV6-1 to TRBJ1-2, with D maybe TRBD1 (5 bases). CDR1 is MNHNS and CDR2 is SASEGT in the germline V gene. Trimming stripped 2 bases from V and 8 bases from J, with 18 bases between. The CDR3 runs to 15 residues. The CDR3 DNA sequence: TGTGCCAGCAGTGAATCAGGGTGGGAGGGAAAAGGCTACACCTTC. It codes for CASSESGWEGKGYTF.

Here the CDR3 reads CARGLGRNEQFF. DNA for the CDR3: TGTGCCCGGGGACTAGGGAGGAATGAGCAGTTCTTC. This chain uses TRBV30 with TRBJ2-1, with 8 nucleotides matching TRBD2. The CDR3 is 12 residues long. Looked up from germline, CDR1 is GTSNPN and CDR2 is SVGIG (reference sequence). The trim removed 8 bases at V and 7 bases at J, leaving 7 bases unmatched.

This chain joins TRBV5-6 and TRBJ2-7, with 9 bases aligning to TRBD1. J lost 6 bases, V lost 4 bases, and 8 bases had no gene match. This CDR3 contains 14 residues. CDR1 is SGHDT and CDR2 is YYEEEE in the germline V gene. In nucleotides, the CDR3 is TGTGCCAGCAGCGTCCGGGACAGGGTCCCCGAGCAGTACTTC. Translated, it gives CASSVRDRVPEQYF. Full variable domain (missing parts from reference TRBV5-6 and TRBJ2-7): DAGVTQSPTHLIKTRGQQVTLRCSPKSGHDTVSWYQQALGQGPQFIFQYYEEEERQRGNFPDRFSGHQFPNYSSELNVNALLLGDSALYLCASSVRDRVPEQYFGPGTRLTVT.

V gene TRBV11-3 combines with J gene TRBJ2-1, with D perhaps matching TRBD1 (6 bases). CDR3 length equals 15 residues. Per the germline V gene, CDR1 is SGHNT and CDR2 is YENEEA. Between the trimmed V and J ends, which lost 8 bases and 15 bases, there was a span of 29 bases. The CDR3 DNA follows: TGTGCCAGCTCCCCCTTGGGCAGGGGATTAGGAAGTCTGTTCTTC. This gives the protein CASSPLGRGLGSLFF.

CDR3 coding DNA: TGTGCCAGCAGTCCGGATCGACTAGCGTATGTTAACGGGGAGCTGTTTTTT. This gives the protein CASSPDRLAYVNGELFF. V usage is TRBV14 and J usage is TRBJ2-2; 8 bases match TRBD2. There are 17 residues in the CDR3. In germline, CDR1 is SGHDN, CDR2 FVKESK. V shed 6 bases and J 7 bases; nucleotides not matched to a gene: 16.

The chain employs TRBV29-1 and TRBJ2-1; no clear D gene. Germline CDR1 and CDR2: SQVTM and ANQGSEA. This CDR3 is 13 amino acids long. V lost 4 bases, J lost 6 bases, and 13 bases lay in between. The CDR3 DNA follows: TGCAGCGTTGGTGATGTTACAGCCAATGAGCAGTTCTTC. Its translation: CSVGDVTANEQFF.

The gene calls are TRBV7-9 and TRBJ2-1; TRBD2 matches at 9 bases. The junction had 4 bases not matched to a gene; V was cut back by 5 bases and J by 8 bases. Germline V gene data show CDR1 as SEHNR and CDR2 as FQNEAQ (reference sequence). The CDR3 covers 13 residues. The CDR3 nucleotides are TGTGCCAGCAGCCCTGGGACTAGCTATGAGCAGTTCTTC. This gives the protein CASSPGTSYEQFF.

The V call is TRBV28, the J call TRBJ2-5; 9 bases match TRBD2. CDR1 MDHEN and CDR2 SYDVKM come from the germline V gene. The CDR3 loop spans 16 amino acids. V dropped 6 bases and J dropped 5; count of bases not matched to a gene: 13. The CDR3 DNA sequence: TGTGCCAGCAGCCCCCCGCGTAGCGGGAGAGGGGAGACCCAGTACTTC. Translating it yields CASSPPRSGRGETQYF.

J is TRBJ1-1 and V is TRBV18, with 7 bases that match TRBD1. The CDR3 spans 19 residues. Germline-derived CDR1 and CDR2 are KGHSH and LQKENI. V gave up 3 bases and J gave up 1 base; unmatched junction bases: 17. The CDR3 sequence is CASSPLVREFGTANTEAFF. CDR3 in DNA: TGTGCCAGCTCACCCCTGGTCCGCGAGTTCGGGACAGCGAACACTGAAGCTTTCTTT. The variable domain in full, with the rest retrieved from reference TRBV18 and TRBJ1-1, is NAGVMQNPRHLVRRRGQEARLRCSPMKGHSHVYWYRQLPEEGLKFMVYLQKENIIDESGMPKERFSAEFPKEGPSILRIQQVVRGDSAAYFCASSPLVREFGTANTEAFFGQGTRLTVV.

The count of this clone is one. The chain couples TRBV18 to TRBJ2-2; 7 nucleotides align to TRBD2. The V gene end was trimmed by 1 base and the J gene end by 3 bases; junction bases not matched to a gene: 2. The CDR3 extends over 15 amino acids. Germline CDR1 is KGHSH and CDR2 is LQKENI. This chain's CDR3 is CASSPLRGDTGELFF. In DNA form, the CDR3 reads TGTGCCAGCTCACCACTCCGGGGGGACACCGGGGAGCTGTTTTTT. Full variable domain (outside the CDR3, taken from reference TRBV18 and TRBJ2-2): NAGVMQNPRHLVRRRGQEARLRCSPMKGHSHVYWYRQLPEEGLKFMVYLQKENIIDESGMPKERFSAEFPKEGPSILRIQQVVRGDSAAYFCASSPLRGDTGELFFGEGSRLTVL.